Following are 30 T cell receptor beta chains from one sample sequenced in a study of blood T cell repertoires in COVID-19. The table came from immunoSEQ multiplex PCR; TCRdb's copy has only in-frame clones and leaves some out. The sample contains around 74,000 clones, roughly 90% of which appear only once. Sequenced input: peripheral blood. The receptors were sampled from a woman aged 80 or over with active or convalescent COVID-19.

The DNA for the CDR3 is TGTGCCAGCAGCCGCTATAGCAATCAGCCCCAGCATTTT. Its translation: CASSRYSNQPQHF. The rearrangement uses TRBV3-1 (or the pseudogene TRBV3-2) and TRBJ1-5, with D unresolved. In germline, CDR1 is LGHDT, CDR2 YNNKEL (reference sequence). Trimming took 4 bases from V and 0 from J, leaving 4 bases between them. This CDR3 is 13 amino acids long.

The chain uses TRBV5-1 and TRBJ2-2; perhaps TRBD2 as D (6 bases). The CDR3 consists of 16 residues. Germline V CDR1 and CDR2: SGHRS, YFSETQ. Between the trimmed V and J ends, which lost 6 bases and 2 bases, there was a span of 17 bases. The CDR3 bases are TGCGCCAGCACCCTAAGAGGGGACTTAAACACCGGGGAGCTGTTTTTT. This sequence encodes CASTLRGDLNTGELFF.

The rearrangement links TRBV11-2 to TRBJ1-5; TRBD1 is a possible D gene (5 bases). CDR3 length equals 13 residues. Trimming removed 1 base from V and 11 bases from J, with 12 bases in between. Germline CDR1 and CDR2: SGHAT and FQNNGV. CDR3 sequence reads: CASSLGGGRTQHF. CDR3 nucleotide sequence: TGTGCCAGCAGCTTAGGCGGGGGGAGGACCCAGCATTTT.

The genes are TRBV18 and TRBJ1-5, with D hard to call. The CDR3 is 15 residues long. The V end lost 6 bases, the J end lost 1 base, and 13 bases lay between the germline ends. From germline, CDR1 is KGHSH and CDR2 LQKENI. CDR3 region: CASSEGAASNQPQHF. The CDR3 region has the DNA TGTGCCAGCTCGGAAGGAGCAGCCAGCAATCAGCCCCAGCATTTT.

In its sample, this clone was seen a few times. The chain has TRBV18 and TRBJ2-1, with D possibly being TRBD1 (5 bases). The CDR3 spans 14 residues. The germline gives CDR1 KGHSH, CDR2 LQKENI. The V end lost 3 bases, the J end lost 4 bases, and 10 bases lay between the germline ends. In nucleotides, the CDR3 is TGTGCCAGCTCACCGGTGGGGCGGTACAATGAGCAGTTCTTC. Translated: CASSPVGRYNEQFF.

This rearrangement joins TRBV5-4 to TRBJ2-3, with 11 bases matching TRBD2. Germline V gene data show CDR1 as SGHNT and CDR2 as YYREEE (reference sequence). The J segment lost 4 bases and the V segment lost 2 bases, leaving 3 bases of the junction unmatched. CDR3 length: 15 amino acids. The chain's CDR3 is CASSLISGGADTQYF. As DNA, the CDR3 is TGTGCCAGCAGCTTAATTAGCGGGGGGGCAGATACGCAGTATTTT. Complete variable domain (other parts from reference TRBV5-4 and TRBJ2-3): ETGVTQSPTHLIKTRGQQVTLRCSSQSGHNTVSWYQQALGQGPQFIFQYYREEENGRGNFPPRFSGLQFPNYSSELNVNALELDDSALYLCASSLISGGADTQYFGPGTRLTVL.

This chain uses TRBV28 with TRBJ1-5; no definite D call. Trimming stripped 11 bases from V and 6 bases from J, with 11 bases between. The germline gives CDR1 MDHEN, CDR2 SYDVKM. The CDR3 is 11 amino acids. This chain's CDR3 is CAVTSGQPQHF. The CDR3 nucleotides are TGTGCCGTGACGTCAGGTCAGCCCCAGCATTTT. Based on the CDR3 plus reference TRBV28 and TRBJ1-5, the full variable domain is DVKVTQSSRYLVKRTGEKVFLECVQDMDHENMFWYRQDPGLGLRLIYFSYDVKMKEKGDIPEGYSVSREKKERFSLILESASTNQTSMYLCAVTSGQPQHFGDGTRLSIL.

This chain connects TRBV29-1 to TRBJ2-5; D perhaps matches TRBD2 (6 bases). Germline CDR1 SQVTM, CDR2 ANQGSEA. V lost 6 bases and J 4 bases, leaving 6 bases between the germline ends. The CDR3 is made up of 10 amino acids. In DNA, the CDR3 is TGCAGCGTCGGGGGAGAGACCCAGTACTTC. Translated, it gives CSVGGETQYF.

The V gene is TRBV5-1, the J gene TRBJ2-5; maybe TRBD2 (6 bases). Trimming left V 0 bases short and J 5 bases short, with 17 bases between. The CDR3 contains 16 residues. Germline V gene sequence: CDR1 SGHRS, CDR2 YFSETQ. CDR3 DNA sequence: TGCGCCAGCAGCTTGGGCGGGACTGCACGCGCTGAGACCCAGTACTTC. This codes for CASSLGGTARAETQYF. The whole variable domain, filled in from reference TRBV5-1 and TRBJ2-5, reads KAGVTQTPRYLIKTRGQQVTLSCSPISGHRSVSWYQQTPGQGLQFLFEYFSETQRNKGNFPGRFSGRQFSNSRSEMNVSTLELGDSALYLCASSLGGTARAETQYFGPGTRLLVL.

This chain uses TRBV27 with TRBJ1-1; TRBD1 agrees at 7 bases. This CDR3 comprises 15 residues. CDR1 is MNHEY and CDR2 is SMNVEV in the germline V gene (reference sequence). V lost 5 bases and J lost 8; bases outside the gene matches: 14. The CDR3 DNA follows: TGTGCCAGCAGTCCCTCGACAGGGAGGCGTTCCGAAGCTTTCTTT. Its protein product is CASSPSTGRRSEAFF.

The chain recombines TRBV3-1 (or the pseudogene TRBV3-2) with TRBJ2-3, with a possible D match to TRBD2 (6 bases). This CDR3 comprises 14 residues. The germline V gene has CDR1 LGHDT and CDR2 YNNKEL (reference sequence). V lost 1 base and J lost 9, with 14 bases in between. CDR3 loop: CASSQGPSGVTQYF. Here the CDR3 DNA reads TGTGCCAGCAGCCAAGGTCCTTCGGGAGTGACGCAGTATTTT.

J is TRBJ2-7 and V is TRBV6-2 or TRBV6-3; 8 positions agree with TRBD2. This CDR3 contains 16 residues. V was clipped by 2 bases and J by 0 bases; unmatched bases: 6. Germline lookup yields CDR1 MNHEY and CDR2 SVGEGT. CDR3 nucleotide sequence: TGTGCCAGCAGTTACGCGGGACTAGGCCTCTCCTACGAGCAGTACTTC. Its translation: CASSYAGLGLSYEQYF.

This rearrangement joins TRBV5-1 to TRBJ1-2; D perhaps matches TRBD1 (6 bases). The CDR3 has 14 amino acids. In germline, CDR1 is SGHRS, CDR2 YFSETQ. Trimming shortened V by 4 bases and J by 2 bases, and 12 bases separated the two germline ends. DNA for the CDR3: TGCGCCAGCAGCACAGGGCCGGGGAACTATGGCTACACCTTC. This encodes CASSTGPGNYGYTF.

The chain employs TRBV7-9 and TRBJ2-2; D is uncertain. Trimming shortened V by 3 bases and J by 4 bases, and 9 bases separated the two germline ends. CDR1 is SEHNR, CDR2 FQNEAQ, per germline (reference sequence). This CDR3 is 14 amino acids long. The CDR3 DNA follows: TGTGCCAGCAGCTTTATCACGAGCACCGGGGAGCTGTTTTTT. This codes for CASSFITSTGELFF.

J is TRBJ1-1 and V is TRBV6-2 or TRBV6-3, with D possibly matching TRBD1 (6 bases). This CDR3 has 15 residues. V lost 0 bases to trimming and J lost 4 bases, with 12 bases between them. The germline V gene encodes CDR1 MNHEY and CDR2 SVGEGT. The DNA for the CDR3 is TGTGCCAGCAGTTACTCCCCAGGGGTTGGCACTGAAGCTTTCTTT. Protein: CASSYSPGVGTEAFF.

This sequence joins TRBV2 and TRBJ1-4, with D tentatively TRBD1 (6 bases). This CDR3 is 15 amino acids long. The germline CDR1 and CDR2 sequences are SNHLY and FYNNEI. V was clipped by 2 bases and J by 5 bases, with 12 bases between them. The CDR3: CASSERDRHNEKLFF. The CDR3 nucleotides read TGTGCCAGCAGTGAACGAGACAGGCACAATGAAAAACTGTTTTTT.

This chain uses TRBV4-1 with TRBJ2-3, with a weak D call TRBD2 (6 bases). Germline-derived CDR1 and CDR2 are MGHRA and YSYEKL. The CDR3 is 13 amino acids. The V end was cut by 3 bases, the J end by 5 bases, with 9 bases between. DNA of the CDR3: TGCGCCAGCAGCCAGGGGGGTGGAGATACGCAGTATTTT. It is translated as CASSQGGGDTQYF.

This rearrangement joins TRBV7-2 to TRBJ2-1; the match to TRBD1 covers 7 bases. The CDR3 runs 16 residues. J gave up 3 bases and V 2 bases, and 7 bases lay outside the gene matches. From germline, CDR1 is SGHTA and CDR2 FQGNSA. CDR3 in DNA: TGTGCCAGCAGCTTACATGAGGGGGCCGGCTACAATGAGCAGTTCTTC. Its protein product is CASSLHEGAGYNEQFF.

The chain recombines TRBV27 with TRBJ2-3; TRBD2 agrees at 9 bases. V was clipped by 3 bases and J by 2 bases; unmatched bases: 6. Germline V gene lookup returns CDR1 MNHEY and CDR2 SMNVEV (reference sequence). This CDR3 has 16 amino acids. CDR3 amino acids: CASSLLAGLPTDTQYF. In nucleotides, the CDR3 is TGTGCCAGCAGTTTGCTAGCGGGGCTACCCACAGATACGCAGTATTTT.

The CDR3 spells CASRTTGQGYEQYF. The DNA of the CDR3 is TGTGCCAGCAGAACCACGGGACAGGGCTACGAGCAGTACTTC. V gene TRBV28 combines with J gene TRBJ2-7; 9 bases agree with TRBD1. The J segment lost 3 bases and the V segment lost 6 bases, leaving 6 bases of the junction unmatched. Germline V gene sequence: CDR1 MDHEN, CDR2 SYDVKM. This CDR3 has 14 residues.

CDR3 region: CASSLETGLITDTQYF. The CDR3 DNA is TGTGCCAGCAGCTTAGAGACAGGGCTCATCACAGATACGCAGTATTTT. This chain connects TRBV11-1 to TRBJ2-3; TRBD1 matches at 7 bases. Germline CDR1 SGHAT, CDR2 FQDESV (reference sequence). The CDR3 is 16 amino acids. Losses at the gene ends were 1 base for V and 2 bases for J; bases not matched to a gene: 6.

This rearrangement joins TRBV28 to TRBJ1-3; 10 bases agree with TRBD1. Germline loops: CDR1 MDHEN, CDR2 SYDVKM. The trim removed 6 bases at V and 2 bases at J, leaving 10 bases unmatched. The CDR3 is 17 amino acids. DNA of the CDR3: TGTGCCAGCAGATTACCCTCTGGGACAGGGGCTGGAAACACCATATATTTT. This translates into CASRLPSGTGAGNTIYF.

This chain connects TRBV7-2 to TRBJ2-3; 8 nucleotides align to TRBD2. The trim removed 4 bases at V and 0 bases at J, leaving 9 bases unmatched. Germline V gene data show CDR1 as SGHTA and CDR2 as FQGNSA. The CDR3 runs 17 residues. The chain's CDR3 is CASSYRGGPISTDTQYF. Written as DNA, the CDR3 is TGTGCCAGCAGCTATCGCGGGGGGCCTATAAGCACAGATACGCAGTATTTT.

The chain joins TRBV6-5 to TRBJ1-3; possible D gene TRBD1, 5 bases. The CDR3 contains 16 residues. The ends were cut back, 0 bases at V and 0 bases at J, with 9 bases in the middle. The germline V gene has CDR1 MNHEY and CDR2 SVGAGI. The CDR3 sequence: CASSYSGLNSGNTIYF. CDR3 coding DNA: TGTGCCAGCAGTTACTCGGGGCTGAACTCTGGAAACACCATATATTTT.

The J gene is TRBJ2-3, the V gene TRBV18, with 7 bases lining up with TRBD2. This CDR3 is built from 17 residues. The V gene's germline CDR1 is KGHSH and CDR2 LQKENI. Losses at the gene ends were 0 bases for V and 1 base for J; bases not matched to a gene: 7. CDR3 in DNA: TGTGCCAGCTCACCACCGGGGTTTGCGGGGGGCACAGATACGCAGTATTTT. Translated, it gives CASSPPGFAGGTDTQYF. The full variable domain, its missing parts supplied by reference TRBV18 and TRBJ2-3, is NAGVMQNPRHLVRRRGQEARLRCSPMKGHSHVYWYRQLPEEGLKFMVYLQKENIIDESGMPKERFSAEFPKEGPSILRIQQVVRGDSAAYFCASSPPGFAGGTDTQYFGPGTRLTVL.

The sample holds a few counts of this clone. The chain links TRBV28 to TRBJ2-2, with D possibly matching TRBD1 (5 bases). Looked up from germline, CDR1 is MDHEN and CDR2 is SYDVKM. CDR3 length: 17 residues. V was pared by 6 bases and J by 0 bases, with 17 bases between. The CDR3 DNA follows: TGTGCCAGCAGACGTCACGACAGCTACGCGAACACCGGGGAGCTGTTTTTT. This sequence encodes CASRRHDSYANTGELFF.

The rearrangement links TRBV5-1 to TRBJ1-5; tentatively, D is TRBD1 (6 bases). The V gene lost 3 bases and the J gene lost 3 bases, with 10 bases spanning the gap. This CDR3 spans 14 amino acids. Germline CDR1 SGHRS, CDR2 YFSETQ. In DNA, the CDR3 is TGCGCCAGCAGCTCCGGACAGCTCAATCAGCCCCAGCATTTT. It yields the protein CASSSGQLNQPQHF.

J is TRBJ2-2 and V is TRBV7-7; TRBD2 aligns across 9 bases. This CDR3 contains 15 residues. CDR1 is SSHAT and CDR2 is FNYEAQ in the germline V gene (reference sequence). Trimming at V came to 4 bases and at J to 1 base, leaving 1 base not matched to a gene. CDR3 amino acids: CASSSTSGNTGELFF. CDR3 DNA: TGTGCCAGCAGCTCGACTAGCGGGAACACCGGGGAGCTGTTTTTT.

This clone was found once. This chain connects TRBV7-9 to TRBJ1-5, with a weak D call TRBD1 (5 bases). V shed 1 base and J shed 2 bases, with 9 bases lying between them. This CDR3 region has 15 residues. Germline assignment: CDR1 SEHNR and CDR2 FQNEAQ (reference sequence). CDR3 coding DNA: TGTGCCAGCAGCTTAGGGTCGGGGGGCAATCAGCCCCAGCATTTT. Encoded protein: CASSLGSGGNQPQHF.

The gene calls are TRBV28 and TRBJ2-6; possible D gene TRBD2, 6 bases. The CDR3 loop spans 15 amino acids. The V gene's germline CDR1 is MDHEN and CDR2 SYDVKM. The V end lost 7 bases, the J end lost 2 bases, and 12 bases lay between the germline ends. The CDR3 DNA sequence: TGTGCCAGCAACCCCCCGGGGGCTGGGGCCAACGTCCTGACTTTC. Residues: CASNPPGAGANVLTF.